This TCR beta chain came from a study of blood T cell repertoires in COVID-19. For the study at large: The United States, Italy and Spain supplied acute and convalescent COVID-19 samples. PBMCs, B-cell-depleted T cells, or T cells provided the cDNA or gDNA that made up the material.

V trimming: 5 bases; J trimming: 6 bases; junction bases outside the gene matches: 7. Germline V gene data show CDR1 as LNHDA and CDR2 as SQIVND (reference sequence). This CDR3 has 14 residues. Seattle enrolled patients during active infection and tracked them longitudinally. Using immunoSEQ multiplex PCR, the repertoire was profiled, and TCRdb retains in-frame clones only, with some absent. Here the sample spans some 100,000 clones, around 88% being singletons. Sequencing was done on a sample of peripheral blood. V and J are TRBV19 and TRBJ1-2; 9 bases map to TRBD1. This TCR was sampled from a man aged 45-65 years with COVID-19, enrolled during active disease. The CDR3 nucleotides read TGTGCCAGTAGTCCACGGGACAGGGCGAATGGCTACACCTTC. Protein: CASSPRDRANGYTF.